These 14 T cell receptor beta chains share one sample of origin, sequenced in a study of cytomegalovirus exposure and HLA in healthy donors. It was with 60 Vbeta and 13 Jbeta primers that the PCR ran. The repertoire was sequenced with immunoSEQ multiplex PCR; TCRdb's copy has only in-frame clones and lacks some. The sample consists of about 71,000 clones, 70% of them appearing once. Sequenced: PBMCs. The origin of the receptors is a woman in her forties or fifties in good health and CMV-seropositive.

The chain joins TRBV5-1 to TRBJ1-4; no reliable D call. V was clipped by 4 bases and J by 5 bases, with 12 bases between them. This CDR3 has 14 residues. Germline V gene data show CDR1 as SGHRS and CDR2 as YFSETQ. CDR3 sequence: CASSPGVRNEKLFF. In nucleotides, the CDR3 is TGCGCCAGCAGCCCGGGTGTGAGGAATGAAAAACTGTTTTTT.

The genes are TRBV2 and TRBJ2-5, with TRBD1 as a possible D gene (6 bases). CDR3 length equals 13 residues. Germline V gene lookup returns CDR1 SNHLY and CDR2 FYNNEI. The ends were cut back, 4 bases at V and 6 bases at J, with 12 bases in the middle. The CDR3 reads CASSVGQPQTQYF. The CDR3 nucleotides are TGTGCCAGCAGTGTAGGACAGCCGCAGACCCAGTACTTC.

The CDR3 protein is CASSLGQEGNSPLHF. The CDR3 DNA reads as TGCGCCAGCAGCCTTGGACAGGAGGGGAATTCACCCCTCCACTTT. The chain couples TRBV4-1 to TRBJ1-6; 7 bases align to TRBD1. Germline CDR1 and CDR2: MGHRA and YSYEKL. V lost 4 bases to trimming and J lost 7 bases; unmatched junction nucleotides: 7. The CDR3 is 15 amino acids.

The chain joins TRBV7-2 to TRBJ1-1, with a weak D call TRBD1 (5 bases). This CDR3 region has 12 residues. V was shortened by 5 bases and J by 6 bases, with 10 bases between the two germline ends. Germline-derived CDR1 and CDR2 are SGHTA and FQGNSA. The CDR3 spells CASSGGVAEAFF. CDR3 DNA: TGTGCCAGCAGCGGGGGGGTTGCTGAAGCTTTCTTT.

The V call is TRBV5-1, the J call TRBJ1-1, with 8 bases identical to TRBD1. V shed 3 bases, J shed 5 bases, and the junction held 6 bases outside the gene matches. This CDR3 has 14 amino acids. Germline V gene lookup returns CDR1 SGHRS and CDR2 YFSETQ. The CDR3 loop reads CASSSWTGRTEAFF. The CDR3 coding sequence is TGCGCCAGCAGCTCCTGGACAGGGCGGACTGAAGCTTTCTTT. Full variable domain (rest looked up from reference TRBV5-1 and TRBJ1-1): KAGVTQTPRYLIKTRGQQVTLSCSPISGHRSVSWYQQTPGQGLQFLFEYFSETQRNKGNFPGRFSGRQFSNSRSEMNVSTLELGDSALYLCASSSWTGRTEAFFGQGTRLTVV.

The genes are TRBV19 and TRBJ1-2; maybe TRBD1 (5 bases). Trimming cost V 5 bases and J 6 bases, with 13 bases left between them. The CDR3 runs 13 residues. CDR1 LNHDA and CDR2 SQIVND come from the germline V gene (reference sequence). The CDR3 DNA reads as TGTGCCAGTAGTCAGGGTTTGGGGAATGGCTACACCTTC. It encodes CASSQGLGNGYTF.

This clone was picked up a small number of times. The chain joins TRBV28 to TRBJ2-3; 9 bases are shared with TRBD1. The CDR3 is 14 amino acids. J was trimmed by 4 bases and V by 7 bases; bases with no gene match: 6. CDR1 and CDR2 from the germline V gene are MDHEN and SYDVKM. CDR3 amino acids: CASTWGTGSDTQYF. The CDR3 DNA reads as TGTGCCAGCACCTGGGGGACAGGGTCAGATACGCAGTATTTT.

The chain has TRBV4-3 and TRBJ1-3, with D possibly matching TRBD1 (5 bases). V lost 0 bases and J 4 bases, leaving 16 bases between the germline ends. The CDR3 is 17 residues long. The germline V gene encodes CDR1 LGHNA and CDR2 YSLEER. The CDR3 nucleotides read TGCGCCAGCAGCCAAGACCATTTACAGGTTAACGGAAACACCATATATTTT. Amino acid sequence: CASSQDHLQVNGNTIYF.

The CDR3 DNA reads as TGTGCCACCGACAGGGATGGTGGAATGGCTTACAATGAGCAGTTCTTC. Translating it yields CATDRDGGMAYNEQFF. The rearrangement links TRBV28 to TRBJ2-1; TRBD1 matches at 7 bases. This CDR3 is 16 amino acids long. Per the germline V gene, CDR1 is MDHEN and CDR2 is SYDVKM. V shed 10 bases and J 4 bases; nucleotides not matched to a gene: 16.

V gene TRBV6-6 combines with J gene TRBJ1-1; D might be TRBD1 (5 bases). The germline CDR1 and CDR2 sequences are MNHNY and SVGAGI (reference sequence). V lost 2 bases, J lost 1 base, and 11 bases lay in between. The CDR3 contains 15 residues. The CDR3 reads CASSYPRTPNTEAFF. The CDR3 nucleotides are TGTGCCAGCAGTTACCCCAGGACACCGAACACTGAAGCTTTCTTT.

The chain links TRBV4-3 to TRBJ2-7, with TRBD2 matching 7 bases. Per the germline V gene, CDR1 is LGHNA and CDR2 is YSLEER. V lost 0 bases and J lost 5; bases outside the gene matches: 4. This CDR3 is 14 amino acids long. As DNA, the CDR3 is TGCGCCAGCAGCCAAGAACGGGGGGTGCACGAGCAGTACTTC. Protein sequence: CASSQERGVHEQYF.

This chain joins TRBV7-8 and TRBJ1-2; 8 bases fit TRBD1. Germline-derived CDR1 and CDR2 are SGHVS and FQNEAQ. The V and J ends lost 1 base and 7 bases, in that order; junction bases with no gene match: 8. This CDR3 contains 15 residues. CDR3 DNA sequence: TGTGCCAGCAGCTTAGGGACAGGGAGGGGAAGTGGCTACACCTTC. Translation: CASSLGTGRGSGYTF.

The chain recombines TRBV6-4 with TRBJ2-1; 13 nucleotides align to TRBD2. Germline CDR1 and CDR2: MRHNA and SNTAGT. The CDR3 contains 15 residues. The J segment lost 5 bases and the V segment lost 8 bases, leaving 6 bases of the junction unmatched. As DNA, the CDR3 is TGTGCCAGCTCATGGACTAGCGGGGGCCACAATGAGCAGTTCTTC. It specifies CASSWTSGGHNEQFF.

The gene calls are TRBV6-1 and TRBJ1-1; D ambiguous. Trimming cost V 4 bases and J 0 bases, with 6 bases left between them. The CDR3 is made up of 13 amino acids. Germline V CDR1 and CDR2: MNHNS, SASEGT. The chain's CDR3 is CASSGQLNTEAFF. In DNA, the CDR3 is TGTGCCAGCAGTGGCCAGTTGAACACTGAAGCTTTCTTT.